The entry below describes one TCR beta chain. This entry is derived from a study of control samples from healthy donors and cancer patients. Profiled with immunoSEQ multiplex PCR; TCRdb holds only in-frame clones, not every one. There are some 76,000 clones in the sample; about nine tenths occur only once, and roughly a tenth lies in the top ten. Trimming cost V 10 bases and J 9 bases, with 16 bases left between them. CDR3 length: 12 amino acids. Germline assignment: CDR1 MNHEY and CDR2 SVGAGI. The source is a woman aged 45-59 years with colorectal cancer. The gene calls are TRBV6-5 and TRBJ2-1; TRBD2 is a possible D gene (6 bases). Sequences were obtained from PBMCs. CDR3 region: CATHPGGSEQFF. Written as DNA, the CDR3 is TGTGCCACCCATCCCGGGGGAAGTGAGCAGTTCTTC.